This TCR beta chain appears in the sequencing data of a study of T cell changes during pregnancy in multiple sclerosis. Trimming shortened V by 3 bases and J by 1 base, and 9 bases separated the two germline ends. The V gene's germline CDR1 is MGHRA and CDR2 YSYEKL. The CDR3 runs to 14 residues. Sequencing was performed with immunoSEQ multiplex PCR; in TCRdb, only in-frame clones are kept and a portion is missing. The data show about 65,000 clones, with approximately 92% seen just once and approximately 2.8% held by the top ten. This sequence originates from a female donor in good health, enrolled as a control in a pregnancy study. V usage is TRBV4-1 and J usage is TRBJ2-5, with D unclear. Sequencing was performed on CD8+ T cells from peripheral blood mononuclear cells, taken in the third trimester of pregnancy. The CDR3 sequence is CASSQAVTQETQYF. DNA for the CDR3: TGCGCCAGCAGCCAGGCGGTGACCCAAGAGACCCAGTACTTC.